What follows are 28 T cell receptor beta chains derived from one specimen sequenced in a study of early T cells in non-severe SARS-CoV-2 infection. TCRdb re-derived calls from the 5' RACE reads in MiXCR, one entry per CDR3 protein. Here the sample spans 60,000 to 75,000 distinct CDR3 sequences, less than 15% being singletons. Sequencing was performed on whole blood. The receptors were sampled from an adult who was a healthcare worker with PCR-confirmed SARS-CoV-2 infection or an uninfected control (not recorded which).

This clonotype was recorded many times. J is TRBJ2-7 and V is TRBV2, with D perhaps TRBD1 or TRBD2 (5 bases each). CDR1 and CDR2 (germline): SNHLY, FYNNEI. V was trimmed by 5 bases and J by 2 bases, leaving 13 bases between them. The CDR3 totals 14 residues. CDR3 nucleotides: TGTGCCAGCAGTCCTGGGGGAGAAGCCTACGAGCAGTACTTC. Residues: CASSPGGEAYEQYF.

A few counts support this clonotype. The chain combines TRBV4-1 with TRBJ2-3, with TRBD2 matching over 7 bases. The CDR3 extends over 17 amino acids. V gave up 1 base and J gave up 2 bases; unmatched junction bases: 9. Germline V CDR1 and CDR2: MGHRA, YSYEKL. CDR3 sequence reads: CASSQVSGAAPTDTQYF. In DNA form, the CDR3 reads TGCGCCAGCAGCCAAGTCAGCGGGGCAGCCCCCACAGATACGCAGTATTTT.

This clonotype was detected ten times or more. CDR3 nucleotides: TGTGCCAGCAGCTCCCGAATGAGTACGGGGGAGCAGTATTTT. Translated, it gives CASSSRMSTGEQYF. The chain recombines TRBV7-6 with TRBJ2-3; weak D call: TRBD2 (6 bases). V was clipped by 4 bases and J by 11 bases, with 19 bases between them. The CDR3 sequence is 14 residues long. Germline CDR1 and CDR2: SGHVS and FNYEAQ.

This clonotype was recorded a few times. The V and J genes are TRBV7-6 and TRBJ1-6; the match to TRBD1 covers 9 bases. J lost 0 bases, V lost 5 bases, and 2 bases had no gene match. This CDR3 region has 16 residues. Germline V gives CDR1 SGHVS, CDR2 FNYEAQ. Written as DNA, the CDR3 is TGTGCCAGCAGCCAGGACAGGGGCTCCTATAATTCACCCCTCCACTTT. Protein: CASSQDRGSYNSPLHF. Full variable domain (remainder filled in from reference TRBV7-6 and TRBJ1-6): GAGVSQSPRYKVTKRGQDVALRCDPISGHVSLYWYRQALGQGPEFLTYFNYEAQQDKSGLPNDRFSAERPEGSISTLTIQRTEQRDSAMYRCASSQDRGSYNSPLHFGNGTRLTVT.

In its sample, this clonotype was seen a few times. V gene TRBV12-3 or TRBV12-4 combines with J gene TRBJ1-5, with D perhaps matching TRBD1 (6 bases). V lost 6 bases and J 6 bases, leaving 9 bases between the germline ends. This CDR3 region has 12 residues. Written as DNA, the CDR3 is TGTGCCAGCAGCAGGGGAGTTCAGCCCCAGCATTTT. Protein: CASSRGVQPQHF.

For this clonotype: A clone one base away is much larger, so this may be a read error. The J gene is TRBJ2-6, the V gene TRBV3-1; TRBD1 matches 7 bases. V trimming: 5 bases; J trimming: 0 bases; junction bases outside the gene matches: 7. Looked up from germline, CDR1 is LGHDT and CDR2 is YNNKEL (reference sequence). The CDR3 has 17 residues. The CDR3 nucleotides read TGTGCCAGCAGCAGAGGGACAGCGACCTCTGGGGCCAACGTCCTGACTTTC. Protein product: CASSRGTATSGANVLTF. The whole variable domain, remainder taken from reference TRBV3-1 and TRBJ2-6, is DTAVSQTPKYLVTQMGNDKSIKCEQNLGHDTMYWYKQDSKKFLKIMFSYNNKELIINETVPNRFSPKSPDKAHLNLHINSLELGDSAVYFCASSRGTATSGANVLTFGAGSRLTVL.

This clonotype was counted only a few times. V is TRBV15 and J is TRBJ1-1; D is unclear. The V end was cut by 5 bases, the J end by 9 bases, with 13 bases between. Germline CDR1 and CDR2: LNHNV and YYDKDF (reference sequence). The CDR3 is 12 residues long. The CDR3 sequence: CATSVAQEKAFF. As DNA, the CDR3 is TGTGCCACCAGCGTGGCGCAGGAGAAAGCTTTCTTT.

V is TRBV6-5 and J is TRBJ1-6; a weak D match, TRBD1 (5 bases). This CDR3 has 16 amino acids. Trimming cost V 5 bases and J 7 bases, with 18 bases left between them. Germline-derived CDR1 and CDR2 are MNHEY and SVGAGI. This CDR3 reads CASSPGGVGGNSPLHF. The CDR3 DNA sequence: TGTGCCAGCAGTCCCGGTGGCGTGGGGGGAAATTCACCCCTCCACTTT.

V usage is TRBV29-1 and J usage is TRBJ1-1; no clear D gene. Per germline, CDR1 SQVTM and CDR2 ANQGSEA. The V gene lost 6 bases and the J gene lost 1 base, with 9 bases spanning the gap. CDR3 size: 12 residues. The CDR3 bases are TGCAGCGTGGCTATGACGAACACTGAAGCTTTCTTT. Amino acids: CSVAMTNTEAFF.

This clonotype was seen a handful of times. DNA of the CDR3: TGTGCCAGCAGCTTCGACAGGACCTCGAGAGACGAGCAGTACTTC. Translated: CASSFDRTSRDEQYF. The genes are TRBV13 and TRBJ2-7, with D perhaps matching TRBD1 (6 bases). Trimming removed 3 bases from V and 5 bases from J, with 17 bases in between. Germline values: CDR1 PRHDT, CDR2 FYEKMQ (reference sequence). This CDR3 is built from 15 residues. Drawing the rest from reference TRBV13 and TRBJ2-7, the complete variable domain is AAGVIQSPRHLIKEKRETATLKCYPIPRHDTVYWYQQGPGQDPQFLISFYEKMQSDKGSIPDRFSAQQFSDYHSELNMSSLELGDSALYFCASSFDRTSRDEQYFGPGTRLTVT.

The gene calls are TRBV6-5 and TRBJ2-1, with D hard to call. Trimming left V 7 bases short and J 0 bases short, with 10 bases between. CDR1 is MNHEY, CDR2 SVGAGI, per germline. The CDR3 covers 14 residues. The CDR3 reads CASKKGISYNEQFF. As DNA, the CDR3 is TGTGCCAGCAAAAAAGGGATCTCCTACAATGAGCAGTTCTTC.

V usage is TRBV12-5 and J usage is TRBJ2-1, with D unclear. This CDR3 region has 12 residues. CDR1 LGHNT and CDR2 FRNRAP come from the germline V gene. Trimming pared 6 bases from V and 9 bases from J, leaving 12 bases between. CDR3 sequence (DNA): TGTGCTAGTGGCCTCGCAGAGGTTGAGCAGTTCTTC. Residues: CASGLAEVEQFF.

There are a few counts of this clonotype. The V and J genes are TRBV7-9 and TRBJ2-7, with D possibly matching TRBD1 (6 bases). Trimming shortened V by 3 bases and J by 2 bases, and 11 bases separated the two germline ends. The germline V gene encodes CDR1 SEHNR and CDR2 FQNEAQ (reference sequence). CDR3 length equals 14 residues. The CDR3 region has the DNA TGTGCCAGCAGCTTTCGGACAGCCGCCTACGAGCAGTACTTC. Protein product: CASSFRTAAYEQYF.

In its sample, this clonotype was seen a few times. The J gene is TRBJ2-5, the V gene TRBV3-1; TRBD1 aligns across 7 bases. CDR1 LGHDT and CDR2 YNNKEL come from the germline V gene (reference sequence). There are 14 residues in the CDR3. V shed 7 bases, J shed 5 bases, and the junction held 10 bases outside the gene matches. CDR3 loop: CASTRTGTGETQYF. The DNA for the CDR3 is TGTGCCAGCACTCGGACAGGAACGGGGGAGACCCAGTACTTC.

This clonotype occurred many times. The chain is built from TRBV19 and TRBJ2-3; D not certain. The germline CDR1 and CDR2 sequences are LNHDA and SQIVND (reference sequence). The CDR3 covers 15 residues. Deletions cut 5 bases from V and 4 bases from J, with 16 bases between. This CDR3 reads CASSAPFSVSDTQYF. DNA of the CDR3: TGTGCCAGTAGTGCCCCCTTCAGCGTATCAGATACGCAGTATTTT.

The V gene is TRBV10-3, the J gene TRBJ2-1; 9 bases are shared with TRBD2. Trimming took 6 bases from V and 2 from J; bases not matched to a gene: 14. Germline CDR1 ENHRY, CDR2 SYGVKD. The CDR3 covers 18 residues. Here the CDR3 reads CAISPSRLSGGTYNEQFF. CDR3 coding DNA: TGTGCCATCAGCCCTAGCCGGCTAAGCGGGGGGACCTACAATGAGCAGTTCTTC.

This clonotype was counted only a few times. The rearrangement uses TRBV20-1 and TRBJ2-2, with D perhaps given as TRBD1 or TRBD2 (5 bases each). The CDR3 spans 15 residues. Trimming cost V 5 bases and J 5 bases, with 18 bases left between them. Germline CDR1 DFQATT, CDR2 SNEGSKA (reference sequence). The CDR3 coding sequence is TGCAGTGCTTACGGGACCCAGGGCCAGACCGGGGAGCTGTTTTTT. It translates to CSAYGTQGQTGELFF.

This clonotype has ten or more counts. The genes are TRBV4-1 and TRBJ2-2, with a possible D match to TRBD2 (5 bases). The germline V and J ends were trimmed by 1 base and 5 bases, with 11 bases remaining between them. Germline CDR1 and CDR2: MGHRA and YSYEKL. CDR3 length: 15 amino acids. DNA of the CDR3: TGCGCCAGCAGCCAAGTCGAGGGCGGGACCGGGGAGCTGTTTTTT. Translation: CASSQVEGGTGELFF.

The chain links TRBV11-2 to TRBJ2-7; D might be TRBD1 (6 bases). Per the germline V gene, CDR1 is SGHAT and CDR2 is FQNNGV. Between the trimmed V and J ends, which lost 5 bases and 6 bases, there was a span of 17 bases. The CDR3 has 14 residues. Written as DNA, the CDR3 is TGTGCCAGCAGCCCGGGACACCCTAAAAGCGAGCAGTACTTC. Translated, it gives CASSPGHPKSEQYF.

The chain has TRBV2 and TRBJ2-6; D uncertain. This CDR3 comprises 15 residues. From germline, CDR1 is SNHLY and CDR2 FYNNEI. V was clipped by 6 bases and J by 1 base, with 10 bases between them. DNA of the CDR3: TGTGCCAGCAGGGAATGGGGTTCTGGGGCCAACGTCCTGACTTTC. Its protein is CASREWGSGANVLTF.

Ten or more counts support this clonotype. This chain links TRBV11-2 with TRBJ2-6, with 7 bases aligning to TRBD1. With V trimmed by 5 bases and J by 2 bases, 6 bases remained unmatched. CDR1 and CDR2 (germline): SGHAT, FQNNGV. This CDR3 region has 16 residues. The CDR3 protein is CASSKPGTAGANVLTF. The CDR3 DNA reads as TGTGCCAGCAGCAAACCCGGGACAGCTGGGGCCAACGTCCTGACTTTC.

The V gene is TRBV20-1, the J gene TRBJ2-7; 10 bases line up with TRBD2. The germline CDR1 and CDR2 sequences are DFQATT and SNEGSKA (reference sequence). V shed 6 bases, J shed 0 bases, and the junction held 8 bases outside the gene matches. The CDR3 runs 15 residues. The CDR3 DNA is TGCAGTGCCATACTGGCTAGCGGGAGCTCCTACGAGCAGTACTTC. Translating it yields CSAILASGSSYEQYF.

This clonotype has more than one count but fewer than ten. This rearrangement joins TRBV5-4 to TRBJ2-3, with 9 bases lining up with TRBD2. V gave up 4 bases and J gave up 5 bases; unmatched junction bases: 8. The CDR3 is made up of 15 amino acids. The V gene's germline CDR1 is SGHNT and CDR2 YYREEE (reference sequence). DNA for the CDR3: TGTGCCAGCAGCCCCGGACTAGCGACCCAAGATACGCAGTATTTT. Its protein product is CASSPGLATQDTQYF. Full variable domain (remainder filled in from reference TRBV5-4 and TRBJ2-3): ETGVTQSPTHLIKTRGQQVTLRCSSQSGHNTVSWYQQALGQGPQFIFQYYREEENGRGNFPPRFSGLQFPNYSSELNVNALELDDSALYLCASSPGLATQDTQYFGPGTRLTVL.

The chain is built from TRBV7-2 and TRBJ1-5; D ambiguous. From germline, CDR1 is SGHTA and CDR2 FQGNSA. The length of the CDR3 is 14 residues. V was trimmed by 5 bases and J by 0 bases, leaving 8 bases between them. CDR3 loop: CASSPEHSNQPQHF. The DNA for the CDR3 is TGTGCCAGCAGCCCTGAGCATAGCAATCAGCCCCAGCATTTT.

The sample holds a few counts of this clonotype. The gene calls are TRBV20-1 and TRBJ2-3; possibly TRBD2 for D (7 bases). Germline CDR1 and CDR2: DFQATT and SNEGSKA (reference sequence). The CDR3 contains 16 residues. Trimming took off 7 bases at V and 4 bases at J, with 24 bases between the two ends. The CDR3 DNA sequence: TGCAGTGTCGGATCGGGAAGGGGGAGGGCATCAGATACGCAGTATTTT. Its translation is CSVGSGRGRASDTQYF.

The chain has TRBV20-1 and TRBJ2-1; 9 bases map to TRBD2. This CDR3 contains 16 residues. Germline CDR1 reads DFQATT; CDR2 reads SNEGSKA (reference sequence). Trimming cost V 1 base and J 7 bases; bases outside gene matches: 11. The CDR3 loop reads CSARGPPGLAANEQFF. In DNA form, the CDR3 reads TGCAGTGCTAGAGGGCCTCCGGGACTAGCAGCAAATGAGCAGTTCTTC.

This clonotype was observed many times. The CDR3 DNA reads TGTGCCAGCAGTTACCCTAGCGGGGGGGCCGGGGAGCTGTTTTTT. This encodes CASSYPSGGAGELFF. This chain joins TRBV6-2 or TRBV6-3 and TRBJ2-2; 12 positions agree with TRBD2. The ends lost 2 bases at V and 6 bases at J; junction bases unmatched: 1. The CDR3 is 15 residues long. Looked up from germline, CDR1 is MNHEY and CDR2 is SVGEGT.

This clonotype was detected many times. This chain connects TRBV12-5 to TRBJ2-3; D is unresolved. V lost 7 bases and J 0 bases, leaving 20 bases between the germline ends. The germline CDR1 and CDR2 sequences are LGHNT and FRNRAP. The CDR3 extends over 17 amino acids. In DNA form, the CDR3 reads TGTGCTAGTGCCCCAGGCTTTGGGCTTACTAGCACAGATACGCAGTATTTT. It codes for CASAPGFGLTSTDTQYF.